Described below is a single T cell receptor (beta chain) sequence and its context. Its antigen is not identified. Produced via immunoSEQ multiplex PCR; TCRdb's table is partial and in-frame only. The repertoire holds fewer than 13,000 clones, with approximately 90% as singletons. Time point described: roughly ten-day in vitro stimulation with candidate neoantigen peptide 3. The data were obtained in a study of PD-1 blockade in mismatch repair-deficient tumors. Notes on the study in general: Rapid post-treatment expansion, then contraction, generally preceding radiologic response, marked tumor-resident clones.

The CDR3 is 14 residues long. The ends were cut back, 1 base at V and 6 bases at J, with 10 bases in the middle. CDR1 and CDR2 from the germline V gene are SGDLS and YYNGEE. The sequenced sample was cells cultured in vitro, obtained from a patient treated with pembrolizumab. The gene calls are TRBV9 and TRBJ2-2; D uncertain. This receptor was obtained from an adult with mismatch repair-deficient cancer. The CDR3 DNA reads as TGTGCCAGCAGCGTAAAGTGGGATTCCGGGGAGCTGTTTTTT. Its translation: CASSVKWDSGELFF.